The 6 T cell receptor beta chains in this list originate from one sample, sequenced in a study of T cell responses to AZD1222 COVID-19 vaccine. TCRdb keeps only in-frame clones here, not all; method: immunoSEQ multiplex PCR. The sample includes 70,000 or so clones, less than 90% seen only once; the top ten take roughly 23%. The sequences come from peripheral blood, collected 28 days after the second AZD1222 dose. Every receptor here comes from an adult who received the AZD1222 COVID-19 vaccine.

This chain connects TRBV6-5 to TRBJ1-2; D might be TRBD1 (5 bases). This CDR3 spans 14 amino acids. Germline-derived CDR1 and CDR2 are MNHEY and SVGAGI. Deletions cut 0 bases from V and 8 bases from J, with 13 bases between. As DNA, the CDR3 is TGTGCCAGCAGTTACTCGGAGCGGGGCCGGGGCTACACCTTC. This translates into CASSYSERGRGYTF.

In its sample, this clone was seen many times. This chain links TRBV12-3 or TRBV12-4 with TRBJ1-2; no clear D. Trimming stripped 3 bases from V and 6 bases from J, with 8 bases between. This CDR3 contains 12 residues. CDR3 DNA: TGTGCCAGCAGTTTGACCCAGAATGGCTACACCTTC. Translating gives CASSLTQNGYTF.

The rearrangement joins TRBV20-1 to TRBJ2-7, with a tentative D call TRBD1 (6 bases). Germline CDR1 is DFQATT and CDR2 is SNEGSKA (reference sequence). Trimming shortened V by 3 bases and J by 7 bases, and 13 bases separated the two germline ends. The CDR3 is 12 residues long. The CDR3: CSASDVTGEQYF. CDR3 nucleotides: TGCAGTGCTAGTGACGTGACAGGTGAGCAGTACTTC.

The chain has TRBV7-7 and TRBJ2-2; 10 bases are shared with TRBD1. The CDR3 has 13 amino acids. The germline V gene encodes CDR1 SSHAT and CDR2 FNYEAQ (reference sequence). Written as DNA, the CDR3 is TGTGCTAGCGGCCGGGACAGGGGAGGGGAGCTGTTTTTT. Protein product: CASGRDRGGELFF.

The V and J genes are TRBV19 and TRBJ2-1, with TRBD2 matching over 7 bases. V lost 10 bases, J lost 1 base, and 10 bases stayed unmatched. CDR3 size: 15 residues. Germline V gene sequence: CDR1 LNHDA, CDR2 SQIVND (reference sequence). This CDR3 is CATSGRVRSYNEQFF. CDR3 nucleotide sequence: TGTGCCACTTCGGGGAGGGTGCGTTCCTACAATGAGCAGTTCTTC.

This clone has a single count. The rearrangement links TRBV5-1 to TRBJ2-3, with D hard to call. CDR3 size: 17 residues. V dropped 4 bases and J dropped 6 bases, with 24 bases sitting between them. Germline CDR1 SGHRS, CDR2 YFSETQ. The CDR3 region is CASSLIMWNEAPDTQYF. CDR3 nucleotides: TGCGCCAGCAGCCTTATAATGTGGAACGAAGCCCCGGATACGCAGTATTTT.